The next 20 T cell receptor beta chains were all read from a single sample in a study of shared clonotypes between healthy human individuals. Profiling relied on immunoSEQ multiplex PCR, and the TCRdb table lists in-frame clones only, not all of them. This sample has some 1.4 million clones; approximately 97% occur once, and the top ten carry over 1%. Sequencing was carried out using naive CD4+ T cells sorted from blood. The subset was: CD45RA+ positively selected. The receptor source for this set is a man aged 25-45 years in good health.

The V call is TRBV6-1, the J call TRBJ1-5; TRBD1 matches at 8 bases. The germline CDR1 and CDR2 sequences are MNHNS and SASEGT. CDR3 length equals 15 residues. With 5 bases clipped from V and 7 bases from J, the junction kept 10 bases outside the gene matches. Written as DNA, the CDR3 is TGTGCCAGCAGTATCCGACAGGGGAAGGAGCAGCCCCAGCATTTT. The encoded protein is CASSIRQGKEQPQHF.

This chain connects TRBV7-9 to TRBJ1-3, with unresolved D. This CDR3 has 14 amino acids. V was trimmed by 4 bases and J by 0 bases, leaving 7 bases between them. The germline V gene has CDR1 SEHNR and CDR2 FQNEAQ (reference sequence). The CDR3 coding sequence is TGTGCCAGCAGCTCGCGGGGCTCTGGAAACACCATATATTTT. This encodes CASSSRGSGNTIYF.

The chain has TRBV19 and TRBJ2-6; D is perhaps TRBD1 or TRBD2 (5 bases each). This CDR3 has 17 amino acids. Trimming cost V 2 bases and J 2 bases, with 13 bases left between them. CDR1 and CDR2 (germline): LNHDA, SQIVND (reference sequence). The CDR3 reads CASSITPRGAGANVLTF. The CDR3, as DNA: TGTGCCAGTAGTATAACCCCCCGGGGCGCTGGGGCCAACGTCCTGACTTTC.

This chain uses TRBV18 with TRBJ1-1, with D maybe TRBD1 (5 bases). V was clipped by 0 bases and J by 1 base, with 12 bases between them. Germline V gene lookup returns CDR1 KGHSH and CDR2 LQKENI. The CDR3 runs 16 residues. In DNA, the CDR3 is TGTGCCAGCTCACCACCGAGAACCGGACAGAACACTGAAGCTTTCTTT. This encodes CASSPPRTGQNTEAFF.

The gene calls are TRBV9 and TRBJ2-7; TRBD2 matches 9 bases. The CDR3 runs to 15 residues. The germline CDR1 and CDR2 sequences are SGDLS and YYNGEE. J was trimmed by 3 bases and V by 3 bases; bases with no gene match: 7. For the CDR3, the DNA is TGTGCCAGCAGCGAAAGTGGGACTAGCCTCTACGAGCAGTACTTC. Encoded protein: CASSESGTSLYEQYF.

The genes are TRBV5-5 and TRBJ1-1; 7 bases match TRBD1. Germline V CDR1 and CDR2: SGHKS, YYEKEE (reference sequence). The ends lost 4 bases at V and 5 bases at J; junction bases unmatched: 11. The CDR3 spans 15 residues. In DNA form, the CDR3 reads TGTGCCAGCAGCATAGACAGGGCGCCATCGACTGAAGCTTTCTTT. It translates to CASSIDRAPSTEAFF.

This chain joins TRBV4-1 and TRBJ2-2; TRBD1 or TRBD2 may be the D gene (5 bases each). Germline values: CDR1 MGHRA, CDR2 YSYEKL. V dropped 8 bases and J dropped 6 bases, with 22 bases sitting between them. The CDR3 covers 16 residues. DNA of the CDR3: TGCGCCAGCGGCGTCGCCGGGACCGAGGGGTCCGGGGAGCTGTTTTTT. It encodes CASGVAGTEGSGELFF.

The V gene is TRBV7-9, the J gene TRBJ2-7; TRBD2 aligns across 9 bases. CDR3 size: 15 residues. The germline gives CDR1 SEHNR, CDR2 FQNEAQ (reference sequence). J gave up 4 bases and V 1 base, and 5 bases lay outside the gene matches. The CDR3 region is CASSLGGSGSYEQYF. The DNA for the CDR3 is TGTGCCAGCAGCTTAGGTGGTAGCGGGAGTTACGAGCAGTACTTC.

The chain employs TRBV28 and TRBJ2-1; weak D call: TRBD2 (5 bases). This CDR3 contains 15 residues. The germline V and J ends were trimmed by 7 bases and 3 bases, with 16 bases remaining between them. Germline lookup yields CDR1 MDHEN and CDR2 SYDVKM. DNA for the CDR3: TGTGCCAGCACCTTCCGGACTCCGTACTACAATGAGCAGTTCTTC. This gives the protein CASTFRTPYYNEQFF.

For this clone: Other DNA sequences of this sample code for an identical CDR3. This rearrangement joins TRBV10-2 to TRBJ1-2; D call uncertain. CDR1 and CDR2 from the germline V gene are WSHSY and SAAADI. This CDR3 region has 12 residues. Trimming removed 5 bases at V and 0 bases at J, with 4 bases between. CDR3 nucleotide sequence: TGCGCCAGCAGTACAGCTAACTATGGCTACACCTTC. Translated, it gives CASSTANYGYTF.

The chain employs TRBV9 and TRBJ2-7; 9 bases line up with TRBD2. The CDR3 sequence is 15 residues long. V shed 0 bases and J 7 bases; nucleotides not matched to a gene: 8. Per the germline V gene, CDR1 is SGDLS and CDR2 is YYNGEE. CDR3 region: CASSVGSSGMGEQYF. CDR3 in DNA: TGTGCCAGCAGCGTAGGGTCTAGCGGGATGGGAGAGCAGTACTTC.

V gene TRBV11-2 combines with J gene TRBJ2-2, with TRBD2 identical over 12 bases. The CDR3 runs 16 residues. V lost 5 bases to trimming and J lost 4 bases; unmatched junction nucleotides: 5. Germline loops: CDR1 SGHAT, CDR2 FQNNGV. CDR3: CASSRLAGVGTGELFF. CDR3 DNA: TGTGCCAGCAGCCGACTAGCGGGAGTGGGCACCGGGGAGCTGTTTTTT.

The J gene is TRBJ2-1, the V gene TRBV29-1; tentatively, D is TRBD1 (5 bases). The CDR3 sequence is 15 residues long. The V end lost 5 bases, the J end lost 5 bases, and 19 bases lay between the germline ends. CDR1 SQVTM and CDR2 ANQGSEA come from the germline V gene. CDR3 bases: TGCAGCGTTACAGGCAGGTCCGGTACAAACAATGAGCAGTTCTTC. This gives the protein CSVTGRSGTNNEQFF.

This rearrangement joins TRBV2 to TRBJ2-7, with 9 bases matching TRBD1. The CDR3 length is 17 residues. Germline CDR1 is SNHLY and CDR2 is FYNNEI. V shed 5 bases and J 2 bases; nucleotides not matched to a gene: 13. This chain's CDR3 is CASSRRAGTGRTYEQYF. The CDR3 region has the DNA TGTGCCAGCAGTAGGAGGGCCGGGACAGGGCGAACCTACGAGCAGTACTTC.

V is TRBV15 and J is TRBJ2-5; TRBD2 matches 11 bases. Unmatched junction bases numbered 9, after V lost 3 bases and J lost 0 bases. CDR1 and CDR2 (germline): LNHNV, YYDKDF (reference sequence). The CDR3 is 18 amino acids. CDR3 in DNA: TGTGCCACCAGCAGGGGACTAGCGGATACATTCTACCAAGAGACCCAGTACTTC. It codes for CATSRGLADTFYQETQYF.

The chain links TRBV7-3 to TRBJ2-1; D is possibly TRBD1 (7 bases). V lost 1 base and J 4 bases, leaving 14 bases between the germline ends. CDR1 and CDR2 (germline): SGHTA, FQGTGA. CDR3 length: 16 amino acids. CDR3 nucleotide sequence: TGTGCCAGCAGCTTAAGTTCAGGGGGAGGATACAATGAGCAGTTCTTC. Protein sequence: CASSLSSGGGYNEQFF.

As for this clone: At the DNA level, this CDR3 is encoded by other sequences in the same sample as well. The V gene is TRBV7-2, the J gene TRBJ2-7, with TRBD2 matching over 13 bases. The V gene's germline CDR1 is SGHTA and CDR2 FQGNSA. V lost 5 bases, J lost 4 bases, and 5 bases stayed unmatched. This CDR3 is 15 amino acids long. The CDR3 nucleotides are TGTGCCAGCAGCCACGGACTAGCGGGAGCATACGAGCAGTACTTC. This codes for CASSHGLAGAYEQYF.

This chain uses TRBV28 with TRBJ2-7; TRBD1 matches 8 bases. V shed 7 bases, J shed 1 base, and the junction held 3 bases outside the gene matches. Looked up from germline, CDR1 is MDHEN and CDR2 is SYDVKM. There are 13 residues in the CDR3. The CDR3 DNA follows: TGTGCCAGCATCCAGGGGGCGTCCTACGAGCAGTACTTC. This sequence encodes CASIQGASYEQYF. The whole variable domain, remainder taken from reference TRBV28 and TRBJ2-7, is DVKVTQSSRYLVKRTGEKVFLECVQDMDHENMFWYRQDPGLGLRLIYFSYDVKMKEKGDIPEGYSVSREKKERFSLILESASTNQTSMYLCASIQGASYEQYFGPGTRLTVT.

This sequence joins TRBV18 and TRBJ2-4; the D gene is possibly TRBD1 (6 bases). The CDR3 contains 13 residues. Trimming shortened V by 4 bases and J by 5 bases, and 9 bases separated the two germline ends. CDR1 KGHSH and CDR2 LQKENI come from the germline V gene. CDR3 region: CASSHPGENIQYF. The DNA for the CDR3 is TGTGCCAGCTCACATCCAGGGGAAAACATTCAGTACTTC.

This sequence joins TRBV4-3 and TRBJ2-7, with TRBD1 matching over 8 bases. CDR1 is LGHNA and CDR2 is YSLEER in the germline V gene. CDR3 length equals 14 residues. V was clipped by 0 bases and J by 5 bases; unmatched bases: 3. The DNA of the CDR3 is TGCGCCAGCAGCCAAGAAGCCAGGGGGCACGAGCAGTACTTC. It yields the protein CASSQEARGHEQYF.